The rows below give T cell receptor beta chains drawn from one sample of a study of T cell repertoires in cytomegalovirus infection. Antigen specificity for these receptors is unknown. TCRdb reprocessed the reads via MiXCR and lists one record per CDR3 protein. The sample has some 920,000 distinct CDR3 sequences; around 30% are singletons. Sequences were derived from cultured CD8+ T cells from PBMCs, sampled from culture after CMV antigen stimulation. Source of these receptors: a human donor in good health (CMV status not recorded). Some clones in this sample may be carry-over from other donors' samples. Both conserved end residues are part of each CDR3. A D gene is named only where the DNA matches it firmly. Size is stated for part of the rows, as once, few or many counts, or as a class when the clone is expanded.

v_gene	j_gene	abundance	d_gene	CDR3aa	CDR3nt
TRBV18	TRBJ1-2	NA	NA	CASSPPDSPLGYTF	TGTGCCAGCTCACCACCGGACAGTCCTTTGGGCTACACCTTC
TRBV7-9	TRBJ2-1	NA	TRBD1	CASSSTGVPFSYNEQFF	TGTGCCAGCAGCTCCACAGGGGTCCCTTTCTCCTACAATGAGCAGTTCTTC
TRBV7-2	TRBJ1-5	many	NA	CASSLPGTPNISQHF	TGTGCCAGCAGCTTACCCGGGACACCGAATATCAGCCAGCATTTT
TRBV5-1	TRBJ2-5	few	NA	CASSLDWGRETQYF	TGCGCCAGCAGCTTGGATTGGGGCCGGGAGACCCAGTACTTC
TRBV7-9	TRBJ2-7	NA	NA	CANVSPYEQYF	TGTGCCAACGTCTCCCCCTACGAGCAGTACTTC
TRBV9	TRBJ1-1	NA	TRBD1	CASSVPDRAFNTEAFF	TGTGCCAGCAGCGTACCCGACAGGGCCTTTAACACTGAAGCTTTCTTT
TRBV7-2	TRBJ1-5	many	NA	CASSLGVGSQPQHF	TGTGCCAGCAGCTTAGGGGTGGGTAGTCAGCCCCAGCATTTT
TRBV19	TRBJ1-1	NA	NA	CASSMGRSWWTEAFF	TGTGCCAGTAGTATGGGGCGGTCCTGGTGGACTGAAGCTTTCTTT
TRBV7-9	TRBJ2-7	many	NA	CASSLRRGTYEQYF	TGTGCCAGCAGCCTTAGGAGGGGGACTTACGAGCAGTACTTC
TRBV13	TRBJ1-1	NA	NA	CASSFGQSEAFF	TGTGCCAGCAGCTTCGGACAGTCAGAAGCTTTCTTT
TRBV20-1	TRBJ1-2	few	NA	CSARVVKGPGYTF	TGCAGTGCTAGAGTTGTCAAGGGTCCGGGCTACACCTTC
TRBV6-1	TRBJ1-2	NA	NA	CASTHRGGKPLRGYTF	TGTGCCAGCACCCATCGCGGGGGTAAGCCCTTGAGGGGCTACACCTTC
TRBV24-1	TRBJ1-5	few	NA	CATSGTHRDPYGNQPQHF	TGTGCCACCAGTGGTACTCACCGGGACCCTTACGGCAATCAGCCCCAGCATTTT
TRBV7-9	TRBJ2-2	NA	NA	CASSHTFKNELFF	TGTGCCAGCAGCCACACCTTTAAGAACGAGCTGTTTTTT
TRBV28	TRBJ2-5	few	NA	CASSRGHHWGQQETQYF	TGTGCCAGCAGCCGAGGGCATCACTGGGGGCAACAAGAGACCCAGTACTTC
TRBV6-2/TRBV6-3	TRBJ1-1	NA	TRBD1	CATDRGTNTEAFF	TGTGCCACGGACAGGGGAACGAACACTGAAGCTTTCTTT
TRBV6-1	TRBJ1-2	few	TRBD1	CASSSQGAEIGYTF	TGTGCCAGCAGTTCCCAGGGGGCCGAAATCGGCTACACCTTC
TRBV12-5	TRBJ1-1	NA	NA	CASGSLRPFGTEAFF	TGTGCTAGTGGTTCGTTACGACCCTTCGGGACTGAAGCTTTCTTT
TRBV7-8	TRBJ1-2	many	NA	CASAVLQGQGYGYTF	TGTGCCAGCGCAGTACTCCAGGGCCAGGGCTATGGCTACACCTTC
TRBV6-1	TRBJ2-3	few	NA	CASSEEGGGSTDTQYF	TGTGCCAGCAGTGAAGAGGGGGGGGGCAGCACAGATACGCAGTATTTT
TRBV19	TRBJ1-4	NA	TRBD1	CASSVTGTGQKLFF	TGTGCCAGTAGTGTGACCGGGACAGGGCAGAAACTGTTTTTT
TRBV28	TRBJ2-1	NA	TRBD2	CVSSLVAGGLLNEQFF	TGTGTCAGCAGTTTAGTAGCGGGGGGGCTCCTCAATGAGCAGTTCTTC
TRBV7-8	TRBJ2-7	few	TRBD1	CASKYTGTGGIDEQYF	TGTGCCAGCAAATATACCGGGACAGGGGGTATCGACGAGCAGTACTTC
TRBV12-3/TRBV12-4	TRBJ2-3	few	NA	CASSLAALTDTQYF	TGTGCCAGCAGTTTAGCGGCTCTAACAGATACGCAGTATTTT
TRBV12-3/TRBV12-4	TRBJ1-1	many	NA	CASSPMGTEAFF	TGTGCCAGCAGTCCAATGGGGACTGAAGCTTTCTTT
TRBV7-6	TRBJ2-2	few	NA	CASSYKGELFF	TGTGCCAGCAGCTATAAGGGGGAGCTGTTTTTT
TRBV5-6	TRBJ2-1	NA	NA	CATGKGGGYNEQFF	TGTGCCACCGGAAAGGGCGGTGGCTACAATGAGCAGTTCTTC
TRBV6-6	TRBJ2-6	few	NA	CASSPNGANVLTF	TGTGCCAGCAGCCCAAACGGGGCCAACGTCCTGACTTTC
TRBV6-5	TRBJ1-1	few	NA	CASSRFPGEAFF	TGTGCCAGCAGTCGCTTCCCGGGTGAAGCTTTCTTT
TRBV6-2/TRBV6-3	TRBJ2-5	few	TRBD2	CASSYWGLAEPDEEETQYF	TGTGCCAGCAGTTACTGGGGACTAGCGGAACCAGATGAAGAAGAGACCCAGTACTTC
TRBV6-5	TRBJ2-1	few	TRBD2	CASSYRNLAGEQFF	TGTGCCAGCAGTTACAGGAATTTAGCGGGTGAGCAGTTCTTC